What follows describes a single TCR beta chain. CDR1 is SEHNR and CDR2 is FQNEAQ in the germline V gene (reference sequence). There are 13 residues in the CDR3. The germline V and J ends were trimmed by 5 bases and 4 bases, with 11 bases remaining between them. The sample comes from a study of blood T cell repertoires in COVID-19. Assay used: immunoSEQ multiplex PCR; TCRdb lists only in-frame clones, some missing. The data show hundreds of thousands of clones, 90% seen once. Membership in each cohort depended on participant-reported clinical history. The TCR comes from a man aged 30 to 45 who had been exposed to COVID-19. The V and J genes are TRBV7-9 and TRBJ1-2; D unclear. Sequenced: PBMCs or T cells enriched from blood (not recorded which). CDR3 bases: TGTGCCAGCAGCCCCTGGACTGTCTATGGCTACACCTTC. Translated: CASSPWTVYGYTF. Looking up the rest from reference TRBV7-9 and TRBJ1-2 gives the full variable domain: DTGVSQNPRHKITKRGQNVTFRCDPISEHNRLYWYRQTLGQGPEFLTYFQNEAQLEKSRLLSDRFSAERPKGSFSTLEIQRTEQGDSAMYLCASSPWTVYGYTFGSGTRLTVV.